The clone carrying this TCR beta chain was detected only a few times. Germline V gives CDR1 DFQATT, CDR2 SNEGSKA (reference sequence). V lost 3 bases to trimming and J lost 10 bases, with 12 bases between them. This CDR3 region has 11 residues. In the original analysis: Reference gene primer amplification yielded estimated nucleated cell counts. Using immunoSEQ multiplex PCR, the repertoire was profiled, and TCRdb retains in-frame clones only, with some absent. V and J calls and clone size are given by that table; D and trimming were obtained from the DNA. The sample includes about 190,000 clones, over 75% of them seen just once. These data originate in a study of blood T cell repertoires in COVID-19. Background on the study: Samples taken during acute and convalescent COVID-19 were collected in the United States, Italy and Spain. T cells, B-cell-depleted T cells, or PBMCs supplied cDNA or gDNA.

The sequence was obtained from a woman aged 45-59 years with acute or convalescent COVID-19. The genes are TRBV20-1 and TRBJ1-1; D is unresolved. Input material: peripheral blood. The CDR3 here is CSASDPRGAFF. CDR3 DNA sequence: TGCAGTGCTAGTGACCCCCGGGGAGCTTTCTTT.